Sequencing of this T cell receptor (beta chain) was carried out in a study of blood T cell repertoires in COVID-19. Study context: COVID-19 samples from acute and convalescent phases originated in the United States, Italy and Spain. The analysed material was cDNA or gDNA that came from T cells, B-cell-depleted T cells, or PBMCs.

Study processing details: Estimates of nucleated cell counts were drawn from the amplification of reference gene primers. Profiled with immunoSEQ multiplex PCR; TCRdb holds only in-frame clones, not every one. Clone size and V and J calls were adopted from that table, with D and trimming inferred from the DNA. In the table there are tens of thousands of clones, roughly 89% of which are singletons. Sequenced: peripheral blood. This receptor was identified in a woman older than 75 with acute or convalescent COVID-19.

CDR3 residues: CASSPWTGISGNTIYF. For the CDR3, the DNA is TGCGCCAGCAGCCCGTGGACAGGGATCTCTGGAAACACCATATATTTT. V usage is TRBV5-1 and J usage is TRBJ1-3; 8 bases agree with TRBD1. Germline-derived CDR1 and CDR2 are SGHRS and YFSETQ. This CDR3 contains 16 residues. V dropped 4 bases and J dropped 0; count of bases not matched to a gene: 6.